This T cell receptor beta chain came from a study of cytomegalovirus exposure and HLA in healthy donors. The study's findings and limits: In a later analysis, HLA-associated TCR beta chains were more clonally expanded than equally common others. As immune exposure information, only CMV serostatus was available. Among the sequence variants, a highly shared cluster was likely an artifact of sequencing.

As concerns this clone: Antigen specificity is unknown.

This CDR3 is built from 16 residues. V was clipped by 2 bases and J by 1 base, with 13 bases between them. Germline V gives CDR1 SEHNR, CDR2 FQNEAQ (reference sequence). The PCR used 60 Vbeta and 13 Jbeta primers. The assay was immunoSEQ multiplex PCR, and TCRdb's table has in-frame clones only and misses some. The repertoire holds 180,000 or so clones, with under 9.5% as singletons. The sequencing sample was made of PBMCs. This chain connects TRBV7-9 to TRBJ2-3; maybe TRBD2 (6 bases). The source is a woman in her twenties or thirties in good health and CMV-seropositive. The CDR3 coding sequence is TGTGCCAGCAGCTTAAGATCCCAGCGGGGCACAGATACGCAGTATTTT. This translates into CASSLRSQRGTDTQYF.